The 17 T cell receptor beta chains below come from one sample, sequenced in a study of cytomegalovirus exposure and HLA in healthy donors. Researchers ran the PCR with 60 Vbeta and 13 Jbeta primers. Sequencing was performed with immunoSEQ multiplex PCR; in TCRdb, only in-frame clones are kept and a portion is missing. The top ten clones hold 0.71% of a sample with roughly 200,000 clones, approximately 80% of them seen once. Sequenced: PBMCs. The receptor source for this set is a boy aged 2 to 10 in good health and CMV-seronegative.

This clone has a single count. V usage is TRBV30 and J usage is TRBJ2-7; 9 bases fit TRBD1. The CDR3 totals 15 residues. The germline gives CDR1 GTSNPN, CDR2 SVGIG (reference sequence). Trimming cost V 0 bases and J 3 bases; bases outside gene matches: 6. The chain's CDR3 is CAWSVTGQGVYEQYF. CDR3 coding DNA: TGTGCCTGGAGTGTAACGGGACAGGGCGTCTACGAGCAGTACTTC.

The sample holds one count of this clone. The chain has TRBV19 and TRBJ2-1; 16 bases fit TRBD2. From germline, CDR1 is LNHDA and CDR2 SQIVND (reference sequence). This CDR3 is built from 15 residues. With V trimmed by 4 bases and J by 7 bases, 1 base remained unmatched. The CDR3: CASSKGLAGGNEQFF. The CDR3 DNA reads as TGTGCCAGTAGTAAGGGACTAGCGGGGGGGAATGAGCAGTTCTTC.

The rearrangement links TRBV30 to TRBJ2-7; 9 positions match TRBD1. Germline V gene sequence: CDR1 GTSNPN, CDR2 SVGIG (reference sequence). The ends lost 1 base at V and 3 bases at J; junction bases unmatched: 7. CDR3 size: 15 residues. CDR3 sequence: CAWSEGQGKHYEQYF. The DNA of the CDR3 is TGTGCCTGGAGTGAGGGACAGGGAAAGCACTACGAGCAGTACTTC.

The rearrangement links TRBV2 to TRBJ2-2, with no clear D. Germline V gene sequence: CDR1 SNHLY, CDR2 FYNNEI. Trimming took off 7 bases at V and 3 bases at J, with 6 bases between the two ends. The CDR3 covers 12 residues. The CDR3 DNA is TGTGCCAGCACCGGAGACACCGGGGAGCTGTTTTTT. Translating gives CASTGDTGELFF.

The chain joins TRBV4-1 to TRBJ2-7; tentative D call: TRBD1 (5 bases). Germline loops: CDR1 MGHRA, CDR2 YSYEKL. The V gene lost 0 bases and the J gene lost 7 bases, with 13 bases spanning the gap. CDR3 size: 14 residues. CDR3 in amino acids: CASSQDPDTREQYF. For the CDR3, the DNA is TGCGCCAGCAGCCAAGATCCGGACACTCGGGAGCAGTACTTC.

A remark on this clone: This sample includes further DNA sequences coding for the same CDR3. This sequence joins TRBV18 and TRBJ1-5, with a tentative D call TRBD1 (6 bases). The CDR3 has 13 amino acids. The germline V and J ends were trimmed by 2 bases and 4 bases, with 6 bases remaining between them. Germline V gene sequence: CDR1 KGHSH, CDR2 LQKENI. CDR3 bases: TGTGCCAGCTCACCAGACAGGAATCAGCCCCAGCATTTT. Translation: CASSPDRNQPQHF.

The chain carries TRBV5-6 and TRBJ1-1; D not resolved. CDR1 is SGHDT, CDR2 YYEEEE, per germline. The CDR3 is 19 amino acids. V shed 0 bases and J shed 6 bases, with 27 bases lying between them. The CDR3 loop reads CASSLVGGSDREGGAEAFF. CDR3 in DNA: TGTGCCAGCAGCTTGGTGGGAGGGTCAGACCGGGAAGGTGGGGCTGAAGCTTTCTTT.

The chain carries TRBV5-1 and TRBJ2-7, with TRBD2 matching over 10 bases. With 4 bases clipped from V and 0 bases from J, the junction kept 4 bases outside the gene matches. Germline loops: CDR1 SGHRS, CDR2 YFSETQ. The CDR3 extends over 15 amino acids. The DNA of the CDR3 is TGCGCCAGCAGCCAACTAGCGGGGAGCTCCTACGAGCAGTACTTC. Protein sequence: CASSQLAGSSYEQYF.

This clone showed up just once. V is TRBV27 and J is TRBJ2-3; D is uncertain. Germline CDR1 and CDR2: MNHEY and SMNVEV (reference sequence). V was clipped by 7 bases and J by 0 bases, with 2 bases between them. The CDR3 extends over 11 amino acids. CDR3: CASTSTDTQYF. In DNA, the CDR3 is TGTGCCAGCACTAGCACAGATACGCAGTATTTT.

V usage is TRBV5-1 and J usage is TRBJ2-7; TRBD1 might be the D (7 bases). The V gene's germline CDR1 is SGHRS and CDR2 YFSETQ. V was pared by 3 bases and J by 3 bases, with 28 bases between. The CDR3 is 19 amino acids. The CDR3 DNA is TGCGCCAGCAGCTCCATTCCCCCTTCCATCAGGGGGGTCCTCTACGAGCAGTACTTC. It is translated as CASSSIPPSIRGVLYEQYF.

The chain is built from TRBV27 and TRBJ2-2; D might be TRBD2 (5 bases). Germline V gene lookup returns CDR1 MNHEY and CDR2 SMNVEV (reference sequence). Trimming cost V 5 bases and J 5 bases, with 18 bases left between them. The CDR3 runs to 16 residues. CDR3 protein: CASSTSASWRTGELFF. CDR3 DNA: TGTGCCAGCAGTACCTCGGCCAGCTGGAGGACCGGGGAGCTGTTTTTT.

This sequence joins TRBV21-1 and TRBJ2-7; the table's D call of TRBD2 was not tested on the DNA. TRBV21-1 is noted as a pseudogene. This CDR3 comprises 13 residues. The CDR3 nucleotides are TGTGCCAGCAAGTGGCTAGCGGGAGACGAGCAGTACTTC. As protein: CASKWLAGDEQYF.

This chain links TRBV10-1 with TRBJ2-1; 8 nucleotides match TRBD2. The CDR3 length is 13 residues. Looked up from germline, CDR1 is WNHNN and CDR2 is SYGVQD (reference sequence). J gave up 1 base and V 8 bases, and 1 base lay outside the gene matches. The DNA for the CDR3 is TGCGCCAGCGGCGGGGGGTCCTACAATGAGCAGTTCTTC. Its translation: CASGGGSYNEQFF.

This CDR3 is CASSPEINYGYTF. DNA for the CDR3: TGTGCCAGCAGCCCCGAGATCAACTATGGCTACACCTTC. This rearrangement joins TRBV11-2 to TRBJ1-2; no clear D. The CDR3 length is 13 residues. Germline loops: CDR1 SGHAT, CDR2 FQNNGV. V gave up 5 bases and J gave up 2 bases, with 9 bases separating them.

CDR3 sequence (DNA): TGTGCCAGTAGTAACGACCGGGACAGGGTGGAGACCCAGTACTTC. It translates to CASSNDRDRVETQYF. The chain joins TRBV19 to TRBJ2-5, with 9 bases aligning to TRBD1. V shed 4 bases and J 5 bases; nucleotides not matched to a gene: 8. Germline V gives CDR1 LNHDA, CDR2 SQIVND (reference sequence). The CDR3 sequence is 15 residues long. Together with reference TRBV19 and TRBJ2-5, the CDR3 gives the full variable domain: DGGITQSPKYLFRKEGQNVTLSCEQNLNHDAMYWYRQDPGQGLRLIYYSQIVNDFQKGDIAEGYSVSREKKESFPLTVTSAQKNPTAFYLCASSNDRDRVETQYFGPGTRLLVL.

This clone is a singleton in its sample. The chain combines TRBV19 with TRBJ2-7; 9 positions agree with TRBD1. This CDR3 contains 15 residues. With 5 bases clipped from V and 6 bases from J, the junction kept 11 bases outside the gene matches. The germline CDR1 and CDR2 sequences are LNHDA and SQIVND (reference sequence). The CDR3 sequence: CASSLLGQGNSEQYF. The CDR3, as DNA: TGTGCCAGTAGTCTCCTTGGACAGGGGAATAGCGAGCAGTACTTC.

V is TRBV7-9 and J is TRBJ2-1; 11 bases fit TRBD2. J gave up 6 bases and V 5 bases, and 6 bases lay outside the gene matches. The CDR3 is 15 residues long. Germline values: CDR1 SEHNR, CDR2 FQNEAQ (reference sequence). The chain's CDR3 is CASSALAGGPNEQFF. The CDR3 nucleotides read TGTGCCAGCAGCGCCCTAGCGGGGGGACCCAATGAGCAGTTCTTC.